The rows below give T cell receptor beta chains drawn from one sample of a study of cytomegalovirus exposure and HLA in healthy donors. Clones were sequenced by immunoSEQ multiplex PCR, and TCRdb holds only the in-frame ones, with some missing. This table holds 150,000 to 200,000 clones, approximately 86% found once. The material sequenced was PBMCs. These receptors were collected from a woman aged 18-30 years in good health and CMV-seronegative. Both conserved end residues are part of each CDR3. Fields, in order: J gene, D gene, clone size, V gene, CDR3 protein, CDR3 DNA. D genes are given only for firm matches. The listing skips clone size in some rows; elsewhere it reads once, few, many or a size class.

TRBJ2-1 TRBD2 . TRBV6-5 CASSYAGEYNEQFF TGTGCCAGCAGTTACGCGGGAGAGTACAATGAGCAGTTCTTC
TRBJ2-5 . . TRBV14 CASSQGLRSNIQETQYF TGTGCCAGCAGCCAAGGTCTTCGGAGTAATATTCAAGAGACCCAGTACTTC
TRBJ1-2 . . TRBV5-1 CASSLEPLVKAYGYTF TGCGCCAGCAGCTTGGAACCGTTGGTCAAAGCCTATGGCTACACCTTC
TRBJ1-4 TRBD1 . TRBV6-5 CASRRTGGQEKLFF TGTGCCAGCAGACGAACAGGGGGCCAGGAAAAACTGTTTTTT
TRBJ2-7 . . TRBV9 CASSLYGGAGVNEQYF TGTGCCAGCAGCCTATATGGAGGCGCAGGTGTCAACGAGCAGTACTTC
TRBJ1-4 . . TRBV6-1 CASSERRGKLFF TGTGCCAGCAGTGAACGCAGGGGAAAACTGTTTTTT
TRBJ1-2 . . TRBV25-1 CASSEERHYGYTF TGTGCCAGCAGTGAAGAGCGTCACTATGGCTACACCTTC
TRBJ2-4 TRBD1 . TRBV5-4 CASSLGDREDIQYF TGTGCCAGCAGCTTAGGGGACAGGGAAGACATTCAGTACTTC
TRBJ2-7 . . TRBV19 CASSITGYSSYEQYF TGTGCCAGTAGTATTACTGGATACAGCTCCTACGAGCAGTACTTC
TRBJ2-1 . . TRBV6-1 CASSDAGQRVPQFF TGTGCCAGCAGTGACGCCGGTCAGCGGGTCCCCCAGTTCTTC
TRBJ1-2 . . TRBV4-3 CASSQETAGKEYGYTF TGCGCCAGCAGCCAAGAGACTGCGGGTAAGGAATATGGCTACACCTTC
TRBJ2-1 . . TRBV29-1 CSVKRSSSYNEQFF TGCAGCGTTAAGCGTAGCTCCTCCTACAATGAGCAGTTCTTC
TRBJ1-1 . . TRBV5-1 CASSLDKAHAFF TGCGCCAGCAGCTTAGACAAGGCTCATGCTTTCTTT
TRBJ2-7 . . TRBV29-1 CSVETGTLPGEQYF TGCAGCGTTGAAACTGGGACTCTCCCTGGGGAGCAGTACTTC
TRBJ1-1 . . TRBV6-5 CASAGLNTEAFF TGTGCCAGTGCGGGGCTGAACACTGAAGCTTTCTTT
TRBJ2-3 . . TRBV9 CASSVGGNINRDTQYF TGTGCCAGCAGCGTAGGTGGGAACATTAACAGGGATACGCAGTATTTT
TRBJ1-1 . . TRBV6-5 CASSYSGRGVNTEAFF TGTGCCAGCAGTTACTCTGGGAGGGGAGTAAACACTGAAGCTTTCTTT
TRBJ2-2 . . TRBV5-1 CASSLGGLDTGELFF TGCGCCAGCAGCTTGGGGGGACTTGACACCGGGGAGCTGTTTTTT
TRBJ2-3 . . TRBV6-1 CASEDRSTDTQYF TGTGCCAGTGAGGACAGAAGCACAGATACGCAGTATTTT
TRBJ1-2 TRBD1 . TRBV7-9 CASSRAGGNDYGYTF TGTGCCAGCAGCAGGGCAGGGGGCAATGACTATGGCTACACCTTC
TRBJ2-2 . . TRBV4-3 CASSQDLRVRHTGELFF TGCGCCAGCAGCCAAGATTTGCGGGTGCGGCACACCGGGGAGCTGTTTTTT
TRBJ1-2 TRBD1 . TRBV6-5 CASSYTRQGDGYTF TGTGCCAGCAGTTACACGAGACAGGGTGATGGCTACACCTTC
TRBJ2-1 TRBD2 . TRBV27 CASSLPGLAGGLYNEQFF TGTGCCAGCAGTTTACCAGGACTAGCGGGAGGCTTATACAATGAGCAGTTCTTC
TRBJ1-2 . . TRBV19 CASSIFSSAVYGYTF TGTGCCAGTAGTATTTTTTCGAGTGCTGTTTATGGCTACACCTTC
TRBJ1-1 . . TRBV30 CAWSVGQNTEAFF TGTGCCTGGAGTGTAGGACAGAACACTGAAGCTTTCTTT
TRBJ1-3 . . TRBV5-1 CASWGGPGPSGNTIYF TGCGCCAGCTGGGGGGGTCCAGGCCCCTCTGGAAACACCATATATTTT
TRBJ2-3 . . TRBV10-3 CAIGRDTSTDTQYF TGTGCCATCGGAAGGGACACCTCCACAGATACGCAGTATTTT
TRBJ2-7 . . TRBV5-1 CASSLKLYEQYF TGCGCCAGCAGCTTGAAGCTCTACGAGCAGTACTTC
TRBJ1-2 . . TRBV4-1 CASSHVRGGYGYTF TGCGCCAGCAGCCATGTCAGGGGAGGGTATGGCTACACCTTC
TRBJ2-7 TRBD2 . TRBV4-1 CASSHKLPSGAFGDRSEQYF TGCGCCAGCAGCCATAAGCTTCCTAGCGGGGCCTTTGGAGATCGTAGCGAGCAGTACTTC
TRBJ1-1 . . TRBV4-3 CASSRFGSEAFF TGCGCCAGCAGCCGCTTCGGGTCTGAAGCTTTCTTT
TRBJ2-2 . . TRBV4-2 CASSQDTSGLSTGELFF TGTGCCAGCAGCCAAGATACGTCAGGACTTTCCACCGGGGAGCTGTTTTTT
TRBJ1-1 TRBD1 few TRBV25-1 CASIQGASEAFF TGTGCCAGCATACAGGGGGCCAGTGAAGCTTTCTTT
TRBJ1-1 TRBD1 . TRBV19 CASSRTGLNTEAFF TGTGCCAGTTCTAGGACAGGGTTGAACACTGAAGCTTTCTTT
TRBJ2-7 . . TRBV19 CASSIGAVAGGEQYF TGTGCCAGTAGTATCGGTGCGGTTGCTGGGGGGGAGCAGTACTTC
TRBJ1-2 . . TRBV4-1 CASSQDGTISYGYTF TGCGCCAGCAGCCAAGATGGTACTATAAGTTATGGCTACACCTTC
TRBJ1-5 TRBD1 . TRBV7-2 CASGQGDNQPQHF TGTGCCAGCGGACAGGGGGATAATCAGCCCCAGCATTTT
TRBJ1-5 TRBD1 once TRBV7-2 CASSLDIPTGGPQHF TGTGCCAGCAGCTTAGATATACCGACAGGGGGGCCCCAGCATTTT
TRBJ2-1 TRBD2 . TRBV6-1 CASSATEAGAYNEQFF TGTGCCAGCAGTGCCACGGAGGCGGGAGCTTACAATGAGCAGTTCTTC
TRBJ2-7 . . TRBV4-3 CASSQASRAGIYEQYF TGCGCCAGCAGCCAAGCAAGCCGTGCGGGGATCTACGAGCAGTACTTC
TRBJ1-1 . . TRBV9 CASSVQGWNTEAFF TGTGCCAGCAGCGTACAGGGGTGGAACACTGAAGCTTTCTTT
TRBJ2-2 . . TRBV6-4 CASSDSPGMGTGELFF TGTGCCAGCAGTGACTCACCGGGGATGGGAACCGGGGAGCTGTTTTTT
TRBJ2-1 . once TRBV27 CASSLYREYNEQFF TGTGCCAGCAGTTTATACAGGGAATACAATGAGCAGTTCTTC
TRBJ2-5 . . TRBV27 CASSLGSQETQYF TGTGCCAGCAGTTTAGGCTCACAAGAGACCCAGTACTTC
TRBJ1-1 . . TRBV5-6 CASSLDLSGTEAFF TGTGCCAGCAGCCTGGACCTGAGTGGCACTGAAGCTTTCTTT
TRBJ1-1 . . TRBV27 CASSSLPVPSNTEAFF TGTGCCAGCAGTTCCCTACCGGTTCCCTCGAACACTGAAGCTTTCTTT
TRBJ2-4 TRBD2 . TRBV7-8 CASSPAGERNIQYF TGTGCCAGCAGCCCCGCGGGGGAGAGGAACATTCAGTACTTC
TRBJ2-1 TRBD2 once TRBV10-3 CAITVSGDSYNEQFF TGTGCCATCACCGTAAGCGGGGACTCCTACAATGAGCAGTTCTTC
TRBJ2-7 TRBD2 . TRBV27 CASRALAGGRNEQYF TGTGCCAGCAGAGCCTTAGCGGGAGGGCGAAACGAGCAGTACTTC
TRBJ1-1 . . TRBV6-5 CASSSLYTGGTEAFF TGTGCCAGCAGTTCCCTCTACACCGGGGGGACTGAAGCTTTCTTT
TRBJ2-4 . . TRBV7-9 CASSPPEGGAKNIQYF TGTGCCAGCAGCCCACCCGAGGGGGGGGCTAAAAACATTCAGTACTTC
TRBJ2-1 TRBD2 . TRBV7-2 CASSLGTSLVYNEQFF TGTGCCAGCAGCTTAGGGACTAGCCTCGTTTACAATGAGCAGTTCTTC
TRBJ1-5 . once TRBV29-1 CSVVGQGGGPQHF TGCAGCGTTGTAGGGCAGGGAGGGGGGCCCCAGCATTTT
TRBJ2-3 . . TRBV2 CASIEGGASTDTQYF TGTGCCAGCATCGAAGGGGGGGCAAGCACAGATACGCAGTATTTT